The 6 T cell receptor beta chains below were found in one sample sequenced in a study of blood T cell repertoires in COVID-19 (dated by TCRdb to the early 2020s). Preparation of the library involved the immunoSEQ multiplex PCR assay. TCRdb holds this immuneACCESS table with in-frame rearrangements only. Some clones are missing; in checked studies, unresolved V genes explain under half, and the rest has no known cause. This sample gives 52,000 or so clones in total; about four fifths of them show up just once. The top ten constitute about 15% of the sample. The sequenced material came from peripheral blood. The receptors stem from an older man with active COVID-19.

The V and J genes are TRBV7-2 and TRBJ2-7, with 8 nucleotides matching TRBD1. The CDR3 sequence is 15 residues long. Losses at the gene ends were 4 bases for V and 2 bases for J; bases not matched to a gene: 7. Germline V gives CDR1 SGHTA, CDR2 FQGNSA. The CDR3 DNA reads TGTGCCAGCAGCTATCGGACAGGGACGGCCTACGAGCAGTACTTC. This codes for CASSYRTGTAYEQYF.

This chain links TRBV5-1 with TRBJ2-7, with 9 bases that match TRBD1. J gave up 0 bases and V 4 bases, and 5 bases lay outside the gene matches. In germline, CDR1 is SGHRS, CDR2 YFSETQ. The CDR3 has 15 residues. The CDR3 is CASSRGDRASYEQYF. CDR3 nucleotides: TGCGCCAGCAGCCGGGGGGACAGGGCCTCCTACGAGCAGTACTTC.

V usage is TRBV19 and J usage is TRBJ2-3; 7 bases are shared with TRBD2. This CDR3 is 16 amino acids long. Germline values: CDR1 LNHDA, CDR2 SQIVND (reference sequence). Trimming cost V 0 bases and J 2 bases; bases outside gene matches: 5. CDR3 residues: CASSIDRAGYTDTQYF. The CDR3 nucleotides are TGTGCCAGTAGTATAGATCGAGCGGGATACACAGATACGCAGTATTTT.

This rearrangement joins TRBV7-9 to TRBJ2-5; tentative D call: TRBD1 (5 bases). The germline V and J ends were trimmed by 5 bases and 9 bases, with 10 bases remaining between them. Germline CDR1 SEHNR, CDR2 FQNEAQ (reference sequence). The CDR3 is made up of 11 amino acids. CDR3 nucleotide sequence: TGTGCCAGCAGCGCCCAGGGTTCCCAGTACTTC. Amino acid sequence: CASSAQGSQYF.

V is TRBV13 and J is TRBJ2-7, with 8 bases fitting TRBD2. This CDR3 spans 15 amino acids. Germline V lookup: CDR1 PRHDT, CDR2 FYEKMQ (reference sequence). V lost 0 bases to trimming and J lost 5 bases; unmatched junction nucleotides: 6. The chain's CDR3 is CASSLGGAGGNEQYF. DNA for the CDR3: TGTGCCAGCAGCTTAGGCGGGGCGGGAGGAAACGAGCAGTACTTC.

The genes are TRBV12-5 and TRBJ2-6, with 11 positions matching TRBD1. V dropped 0 bases and J dropped 1; count of bases not matched to a gene: 2. The germline gives CDR1 LGHNT, CDR2 FRNRAP. The CDR3 consists of 18 residues. The CDR3 spells CASGLVGQGVSGANVLTF. CDR3 DNA: TGTGCTAGTGGTTTGGTGGGACAGGGGGTATCTGGGGCCAACGTCCTGACTTTC.